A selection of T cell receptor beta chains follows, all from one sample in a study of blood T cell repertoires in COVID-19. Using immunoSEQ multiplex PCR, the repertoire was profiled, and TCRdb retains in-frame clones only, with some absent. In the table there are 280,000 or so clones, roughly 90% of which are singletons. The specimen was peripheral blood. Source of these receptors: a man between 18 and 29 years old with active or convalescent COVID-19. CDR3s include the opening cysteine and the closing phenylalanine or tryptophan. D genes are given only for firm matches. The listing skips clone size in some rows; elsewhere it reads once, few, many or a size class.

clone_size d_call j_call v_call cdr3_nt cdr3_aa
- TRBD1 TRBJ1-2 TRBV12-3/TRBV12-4 TGTGCCAGCAGCCCGGGACAGAGTAATGGCTACACCTTC CASSPGQSNGYTF
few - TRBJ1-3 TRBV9 TGTGCCAGCAGCGTAACGGGTTCGGACACCATATATTTT CASSVTGSDTIYF
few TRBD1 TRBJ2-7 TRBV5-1 TGCGCCAGCAGCTTGTTACAGGGGGCATACGAGCAGTACTTC CASSLLQGAYEQYF
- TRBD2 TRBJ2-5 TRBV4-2 TGTGCCAGCAGCCGAGAATCGACTAGCGGGGGCGGAGAGACCCAGTACTTC CASSRESTSGGGETQYF
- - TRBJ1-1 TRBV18 TGTGCCAGCTCCTACGAACTGACTGAAGCTTTCTTT CASSYELTEAFF
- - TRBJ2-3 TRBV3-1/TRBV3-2 TGTGCCAGCGGGGGCGTTGGAGATACGCAGTATTTT CASGGVGDTQYF
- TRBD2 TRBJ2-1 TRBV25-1 TGTGCCAGCCTCGGGGGGAGCTCCTACAATGAGCAGTTCTTC CASLGGSSYNEQFF
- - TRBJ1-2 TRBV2 TGTGCCAGCAGTGAAACAGGGCCGGGGCCCTATGGCTACACCTTC CASSETGPGPYGYTF
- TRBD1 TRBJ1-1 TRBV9 TGTGCCAGCAGTGGAGCCGGGACAGGGGCTAACACTGAAGCTTTCTTT CASSGAGTGANTEAFF
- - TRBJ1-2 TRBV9 TGTGCCAGCAGCGACCCAGCGGGAGCCTGGGGAGGCTACACCTTC CASSDPAGAWGGYTF
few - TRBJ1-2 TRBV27 TGTGCCAGCAGTATGGGGGGAAACTATGGCTACACCTTC CASSMGGNYGYTF
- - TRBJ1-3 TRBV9 TGTGCCAGCAGCGTAGAACAGGGCTACACCATATATTTT CASSVEQGYTIYF
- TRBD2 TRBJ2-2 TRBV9 TGTGCCAGCAGCCCCGGTCCGGGGGGGGGCCGGAACACCGGGGAGCTGTTTTTT CASSPGPGGGRNTGELFF
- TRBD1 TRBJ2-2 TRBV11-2 TGTGCCAGCAGCTTAGGACAGGGGGCGAACACCGGGGAGCTGTTTTTT CASSLGQGANTGELFF
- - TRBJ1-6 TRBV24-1 TGTGCCACCAGTGATTTGCCCAGAAGCTCCTATAATTCACCCCTCCACTTT CATSDLPRSSYNSPLHF